This T cell receptor (beta chain) originates from a study of blood T cell repertoires in COVID-19. Across the study: The United States, Italy and Spain provided the acute and convalescent COVID-19 samples. Sample material is recorded as cDNA or gDNA derived from T cells, B-cell-depleted T cells, or PBMCs.

In the original processing: Amplifying reference gene primers gave estimates of nucleated cell counts. Produced via immunoSEQ multiplex PCR; TCRdb's table is partial and in-frame only. Clone size and V and J calls were adopted from that table, with D and trimming inferred from the DNA. Of under 200,000 clones listed, more than 75% are singletons. The clonotype originates from a man aged 40-55 years with active or convalescent COVID-19. The sample comprised peripheral blood.

The CDR3 here is CASSFPENIQYF. CDR3 nucleotide sequence: TGTGCCAGCAGTTTTCCAGAAAACATTCAGTACTTC. The V and J genes are TRBV12-3 or TRBV12-4 and TRBJ2-4; D call uncertain. V was cut by 3 bases and J by 5 bases, with 5 bases left in between. The length of the CDR3 is 12 residues.